Following are 18 T cell receptor beta chains from one sample sequenced in a study of radiotherapy plus CTLA-4 blockade in lung cancer. The table came from immunoSEQ multiplex PCR; TCRdb's copy has only in-frame clones and leaves some out. The sample records under 95,000 clones, 60% to 85% being singletons. The starting material was peripheral blood, obtained from a patient treated with radiotherapy plus ipilimumab. The origin of the receptors is a human donor with non-small cell lung cancer whose response to radiotherapy plus ipilimumab could not be evaluated. Some clones in this sample may be carry-over from other donors' samples.

This rearrangement joins TRBV4-2 to TRBJ1-2; 8 bases are shared with TRBD1. The germline gives CDR1 LGHNA, CDR2 YNFKEQ. This CDR3 comprises 16 residues. The V gene end was trimmed by 3 bases and the J gene end by 0 bases; junction bases not matched to a gene: 6. This CDR3 is CASSQVDRGPNYGYTF. The CDR3 bases are TGTGCCAGCAGCCAGGTTGACAGGGGACCTAACTATGGCTACACCTTC.

This chain joins TRBV30 and TRBJ2-3; the D gene is possibly TRBD1 (6 bases). This CDR3 is 15 amino acids long. The germline CDR1 and CDR2 sequences are GTSNPN and SVGIG (reference sequence). The germline V and J ends were trimmed by 1 base and 4 bases, with 15 bases remaining between them. This CDR3 is CAWSGGSRGADTQYF. CDR3 in DNA: TGTGCCTGGAGTGGGGGCAGCAGGGGAGCAGATACGCAGTATTTT.

This chain connects TRBV19 to TRBJ2-7; TRBD2 agrees at 8 bases. This CDR3 contains 17 residues. The germline gives CDR1 LNHDA, CDR2 SQIVND (reference sequence). V dropped 3 bases and J dropped 2; count of bases not matched to a gene: 12. CDR3 in amino acids: CASSIAAGAASPYEQYF. CDR3 bases: TGTGCCAGTAGTATCGCAGCGGGGGCCGCCAGTCCCTACGAGCAGTACTTC.

V is TRBV28 and J is TRBJ2-5; the D gene is possibly TRBD2 (6 bases). CDR3 length: 14 amino acids. V lost 7 bases and J lost 3, with 15 bases in between. CDR1 and CDR2 from the germline V gene are MDHEN and SYDVKM. This CDR3 is CASTPSGEEETQYF. The CDR3 coding sequence is TGTGCCAGCACCCCTTCCGGGGAGGAAGAGACCCAGTACTTC. Using reference TRBV28 and TRBJ2-5 for the parts outside the CDR3, the full variable domain is DVKVTQSSRYLVKRTGEKVFLECVQDMDHENMFWYRQDPGLGLRLIYFSYDVKMKEKGDIPEGYSVSREKKERFSLILESASTNQTSMYLCASTPSGEEETQYFGPGTRLLVL.

As DNA, the CDR3 is TGTGCCAGCACCCCGGACAGGGGCTCCTACGAGCAGTACTTC. It is translated as CASTPDRGSYEQYF. V usage is TRBV6-1 and J usage is TRBJ2-7, with 9 bases fitting TRBD1. CDR3 size: 14 residues. Germline V gene sequence: CDR1 MNHNS, CDR2 SASEGT. V shed 7 bases, J shed 0 bases, and the junction held 4 bases outside the gene matches.

V is TRBV5-5 and J is TRBJ2-5, with 9 bases aligning to TRBD2. CDR3 length equals 16 residues. J was trimmed by 3 bases and V by 3 bases; bases with no gene match: 9. Germline CDR1 SGHKS, CDR2 YYEKEE (reference sequence). For the CDR3, the DNA is TGTGCCAGCAGCTCTTACCCTCAGCGGGGGGAAGAGACCCAGTACTTC. Translated, it gives CASSSYPQRGEETQYF.

The chain has TRBV4-2 and TRBJ2-1; 10 bases are a match to TRBD2. V shed 3 bases, J shed 5 bases, and the junction held 7 bases outside the gene matches. The CDR3 contains 16 residues. From germline, CDR1 is LGHNA and CDR2 YNFKEQ. CDR3 sequence: CASSQETGTSDNEQFF. The CDR3 coding sequence is TGTGCCAGCAGCCAGGAGACCGGGACTAGCGACAATGAGCAGTTCTTC.

The chain recombines TRBV18 with TRBJ1-5; unclear D gene. Germline V gene data show CDR1 as KGHSH and CDR2 as LQKENI. Trimming took 3 bases from V and 4 from J, leaving 7 bases between them. The CDR3 has 13 residues. In DNA form, the CDR3 reads TGTGCCAGCTCACCGGCCAGGAATCAGCCCCAGCATTTT. This codes for CASSPARNQPQHF.

The chain carries TRBV4-1 and TRBJ2-5; D might be TRBD2 (6 bases). V was shortened by 1 base and J by 7 bases, with 7 bases between the two germline ends. CDR3 size: 12 residues. Per germline, CDR1 MGHRA and CDR2 YSYEKL. The CDR3 DNA reads TGCGCCAGCAGCCAAGTCGGGGGGACCCAGTACTTC. It specifies CASSQVGGTQYF.

This clone was picked up one time. The rearrangement links TRBV7-3 to TRBJ2-5, with 12 bases matching TRBD2. The junction had 4 bases not matched to a gene; V was cut back by 3 bases and J by 2 bases. The CDR3 spans 16 residues. Germline CDR1 SGHTA, CDR2 FQGTGA. The CDR3 nucleotides read TGTGCCAGCAGCTTTTACGGGACTAGCGGGCAAGAGACCCAGTACTTC. Its translation: CASSFYGTSGQETQYF.

This clone showed up just a few times. The V gene is TRBV4-3, the J gene TRBJ1-2; D call uncertain. Trimming left V 2 bases short and J 8 bases short, with 12 bases between. The CDR3 consists of 13 residues. Germline V gene lookup returns CDR1 LGHNA and CDR2 YSLEER. The CDR3 nucleotides read TGCGCCAGCAGCCAACCCCTGCGGGAAGGCTACACCTTC. Its protein product is CASSQPLREGYTF.

There are a few counts of this clone. Germline and junction disagree at one end, which may indicate a read error. The chain employs TRBV7-7 and TRBJ1-1, with D unresolved. CDR3 length: 13 amino acids. Germline V gene sequence: CDR1 SSHAT, CDR2 FNYEAQ (reference sequence). The CDR3 sequence: CASSPSENTEAFF. The CDR3 DNA reads TGTGCTAGCAGCCCCTCAGAGAACACTGAAGCTTTCTTT.

The V gene is TRBV4-1, the J gene TRBJ1-4; possible D gene TRBD1, 5 bases. V shed 0 bases and J shed 8 bases, with 7 bases lying between them. The CDR3 totals 13 residues. The germline V gene encodes CDR1 MGHRA and CDR2 YSYEKL. CDR3: CASSQDRGEKLFF. CDR3 DNA: TGCGCCAGCAGCCAAGATAGGGGAGAAAAACTGTTTTTT.

The V gene is TRBV28, the J gene TRBJ2-5; D is possibly TRBD2 (7 bases). Per the germline V gene, CDR1 is MDHEN and CDR2 is SYDVKM. Trimming took 7 bases from V and 5 from J, leaving 14 bases between them. This CDR3 region has 13 residues. The CDR3 coding sequence is TGTGCCAGCATACCGGGGGGCCGTGAGACCCAGTACTTC. Translating it yields CASIPGGRETQYF.

The chain couples TRBV5-1 to TRBJ1-2; TRBD1 matches at 7 bases. The CDR3 has 16 residues. V lost 0 bases, J lost 2 bases, and 7 bases stayed unmatched. Per the germline V gene, CDR1 is SGHRS and CDR2 is YFSETQ. CDR3 amino acids: CASSLGPGQVNYGYTF. CDR3 coding DNA: TGCGCCAGCAGCTTGGGGCCCGGACAGGTGAACTATGGCTACACCTTC.

Concerning this clone: The identical CDR3 is also encoded by other nucleotide sequences in the sample. This sequence joins TRBV5-1 and TRBJ1-4; 9 nucleotides align to TRBD1. CDR3 length equals 14 residues. The V gene end was trimmed by 4 bases and the J gene end by 8 bases; junction bases not matched to a gene: 6. From germline, CDR1 is SGHRS and CDR2 YFSETQ. The CDR3 reads CASSPGQGGEKLFF. The DNA for the CDR3 is TGCGCCAGCAGCCCGGGACAGGGTGGGGAAAAACTGTTTTTT.

Remarks on this clone: The junction shows a germline mismatch at one end, possibly a read error. CDR3: CASSLNPTGAYTGELFF. The DNA of the CDR3 is TGTGCTAGCAGCTTAAATCCGACAGGGGCCTACACCGGGGAGCTGTTTTTT. This chain connects TRBV7-7 to TRBJ2-2; 8 nucleotides match TRBD1. Per germline, CDR1 SSHAT and CDR2 FNYEAQ (reference sequence). The CDR3 totals 17 residues.

In this sample, this clone turned up a few times. The chain combines TRBV10-1 with TRBJ1-2; TRBD1 agrees at 7 bases. Trimming removed 6 bases from V and 4 bases from J; junction bases left unmatched: 8. The germline CDR1 and CDR2 sequences are WNHNN and SYGVQD (reference sequence). This CDR3 is 14 amino acids long. CDR3 sequence reads: CASSYGQESYGYTF. Here the CDR3 DNA reads TGCGCCAGCAGCTACGGACAGGAATCCTATGGCTACACCTTC.